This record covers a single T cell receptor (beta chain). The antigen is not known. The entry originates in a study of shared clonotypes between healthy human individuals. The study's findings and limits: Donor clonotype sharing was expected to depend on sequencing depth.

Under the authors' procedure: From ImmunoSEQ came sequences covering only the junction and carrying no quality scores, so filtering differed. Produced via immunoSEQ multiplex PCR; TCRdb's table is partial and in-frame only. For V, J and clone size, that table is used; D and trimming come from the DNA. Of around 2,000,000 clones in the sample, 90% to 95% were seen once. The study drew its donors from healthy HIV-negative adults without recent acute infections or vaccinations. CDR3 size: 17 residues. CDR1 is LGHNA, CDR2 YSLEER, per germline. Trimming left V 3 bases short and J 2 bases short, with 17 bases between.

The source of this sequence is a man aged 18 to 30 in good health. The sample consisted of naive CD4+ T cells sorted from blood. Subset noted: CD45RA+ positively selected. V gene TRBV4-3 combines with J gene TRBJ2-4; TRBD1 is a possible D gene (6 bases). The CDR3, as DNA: TGCGCCAGCAGCCAGACAGGACCCCTCAGTACCAAAAACATTCAGTACTTC. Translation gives CASSQTGPLSTKNIQYF.